Listed below are T cell receptor beta chains from one sample, sequenced in a study of quantifying T cell responses using KT2 cells. TCRdb ran MiXCR on the UMI-ligation and nested PCR reads and lists one entry per CDR3 protein. This table has about 30,000 distinct CDR3 sequences, 7.3% appearing once. The sequenced sample was PBMCs spiked with cells of the T cell clone KT2. Source of these receptors: a human donor. The CDR3 runs from the conserved cysteine through the conserved F or W. The D gene is left open where the match is weak. Only some rows state a clone size, as once, few, many or a class for expanded clones.

size: many; J: TRBJ1-4; D: -; V: TRBV6-1; CDR3: CASTDRGSTNEKLFF; DNA: TGTGCCAGCACCGACCGGGGGTCAACTAATGAAAAACTGTTTTTT
size: -; J: TRBJ2-3; D: TRBD2; V: TRBV9; CDR3: CASSLRAGGLTDTQYF; DNA: TGTGCCAGCAGCCTTCGGGCGGGGGGCCTCACAGATACGCAGTATTTT
size: many; J: TRBJ2-2; D: -; V: TRBV20-1; CDR3: CSASVGRATGELFF; DNA: TGCAGTGCTAGTGTAGGCCGGGCCACCGGGGAGCTGTTTTTT
size: many; J: TRBJ2-1; D: -; V: TRBV5-1; CDR3: CASSLGSSESYNEQFF; DNA: TGCGCCAGCAGCTTGGGGTCGAGCGAAAGCTACAATGAGCAGTTCTTC
size: -; J: TRBJ2-1; D: -; V: TRBV11-3; CDR3: CASEGYNEQFF; DNA: TGTGCCAGCGAGGGGTACAATGAGCAGTTCTTC
size: many; J: TRBJ1-4; D: -; V: TRBV5-1; CDR3: CASSLVGGGRGEKLFF; DNA: TGCGCCAGCAGCTTGGTTGGGGGCGGCAGGGGAGAAAAACTGTTTTTT
size: many; J: TRBJ1-2; D: TRBD1; V: TRBV6-6; CDR3: CASSISGTAYGYTF; DNA: TGTGCCAGCAGTATATCAGGGACAGCCTATGGCTACACCTTC
size: many; J: TRBJ1-5; D: -; V: TRBV27; CDR3: CASSPGSNQPQHF; DNA: TGTGCCAGCAGTCCGGGGAGCAATCAGCCCCAGCATTTT
size: many; J: TRBJ2-5; D: TRBD2; V: TRBV5-1; CDR3: CASSPTVASGGIETQYF; DNA: TGCGCCAGCAGCCCCACGGTGGCGAGCGGGGGCATAGAGACCCAGTACTTC
size: few; J: TRBJ2-7; D: -; V: TRBV11-1; CDR3: CASSLRTEQYF; DNA: TGTGCCAGCAGCTTACGAACCGAGCAGTACTTC
size: many; J: TRBJ1-2; D: -; V: TRBV29-1; CDR3: CSGRFRNYGYTF; DNA: TGCAGCGGAAGATTCAGGAACTATGGCTACACCTTC
size: many; J: TRBJ2-1; D: -; V: TRBV5-1; CDR3: CASSPDQRSYNEQFF; DNA: TGCGCCAGCAGCCCCGATCAGCGGTCCTACAATGAGCAGTTCTTC
size: few; J: TRBJ1-1; D: -; V: TRBV20-1; CDR3: CSARDQLDTEAFF; DNA: TGCAGTGCTAGAGATCAATTGGACACTGAAGCTTTCTTT
size: many; J: TRBJ2-7; D: TRBD1; V: TRBV7-6; CDR3: CASSRTGGYEQYF; DNA: TGTGCCAGCAGTAGGACAGGGGGCTACGAGCAGTACTTC
size: few; J: TRBJ1-5; D: -; V: TRBV4-1; CDR3: CASSHQTGQPQHF; DNA: TGCGCCAGCAGCCATCAAACAGGGCAGCCCCAGCATTTT
size: few; J: TRBJ2-1; D: -; V: TRBV6-1; CDR3: CASSVNSGGGTYNEQFF; DNA: TGTGCCAGCAGTGTCAACTCCGGGGGTGGGACCTACAATGAGCAGTTCTTC
size: -; J: TRBJ2-7; D: TRBD2; V: TRBV10-2; CDR3: CATSSGNSYEQYF; DNA: TGCGCCACCTCTAGCGGGAACTCCTACGAGCAGTACTTC
size: many; J: TRBJ2-2; D: -; V: TRBV2; CDR3: CASRAYTGELFF; DNA: TGTGCCAGCAGGGCTTACACCGGGGAGCTGTTTTTT
size: -; J: TRBJ2-7; D: -; V: TRBV7-9; CDR3: CASSGTASSYEQYF; DNA: TGTGCCAGCAGTGGGACGGCCAGCTCCTACGAGCAGTACTTC
size: few; J: TRBJ1-4; D: -; V: TRBV12-3/TRBV12-4; CDR3: CASSFSDRNNEKLFF; DNA: TGTGCCAGCAGTTTCTCCGACAGGAATAATGAAAAACTGTTTTTT
size: few; J: TRBJ2-4; D: TRBD2; V: TRBV20-1; CDR3: CSARGAGTSGGARGNIQYF; DNA: TGCAGTGCTAGAGGAGCAGGGACTAGCGGGGGGGCCAGGGGGAACATTCAGTACTTC
size: many; J: TRBJ2-5; D: TRBD2; V: TRBV7-2; CDR3: CASSLVSSGRASPQETQYF; DNA: TGTGCCAGCAGCTTAGTTTCTAGCGGGAGGGCCTCCCCCCAAGAGACCCAGTACTTC
size: few; J: TRBJ2-3; D: TRBD2; V: TRBV6-6; CDR3: CASSERGVTSTDTQYF; DNA: TGTGCCAGCAGCGAACGGGGGGTGACTAGCACAGATACGCAGTATTTT
size: many; J: TRBJ2-1; D: TRBD2; V: TRBV2; CDR3: CASRSPTSGGNNEQFF; DNA: TGTGCCAGCAGATCTCCTACTAGCGGGGGGAACAATGAGCAGTTCTTC
size: many; J: TRBJ2-5; D: -; V: TRBV11-2; CDR3: CASSQGRETQYF; DNA: TGTGCCAGCAGCCAGGGGCGGGAGACCCAGTACTTC
size: many; J: TRBJ1-1; D: -; V: TRBV5-1; CDR3: CASSMTAEAFF; DNA: TGCGCCAGCAGCATGACAGCTGAAGCTTTCTTT
size: -; J: TRBJ1-1; D: TRBD1; V: TRBV29-1; CDR3: CSTPGTVNTEAFF; DNA: TGCAGCACGCCCGGGACAGTGAACACTGAAGCTTTCTTT
size: -; J: TRBJ2-7; D: TRBD2; V: TRBV20-1; CDR3: CSARANQLAGANSYEQYF; DNA: TGCAGTGCTAGAGCCAACCAACTAGCGGGAGCCAACTCCTACGAGCAGTACTTC
size: -; J: TRBJ1-3; D: -; V: TRBV5-1; CDR3: CASSFADHLRGNTIYF; DNA: TGCGCCAGCAGCTTCGCGGACCACCTTAGAGGAAACACCATATATTTT
size: -; J: TRBJ1-1; D: -; V: TRBV7-2; CDR3: CASSSVGGNTEAFF; DNA: TGTGCCAGCAGCTCCGTCGGGGGGAACACTGAAGCTTTCTTT
size: many; J: TRBJ2-2; D: -; V: TRBV25-1; CDR3: CASSDWQGHAGELFF; DNA: TGTGCCAGCAGTGATTGGCAGGGGCATGCCGGGGAGCTGTTTTTT
size: -; J: TRBJ1-2; D: TRBD1; V: TRBV11-3; CDR3: CASSPGQGQANYGYTF; DNA: TGTGCCAGCAGCCCGGGACAGGGCCAGGCTAACTATGGCTACACCTTC
size: many; J: TRBJ1-1; D: TRBD1; V: TRBV6-6; CDR3: CASSYGTGTGNTEAFF; DNA: TGTGCCAGCAGTTACGGTACCGGGACAGGGAACACTGAAGCTTTCTTT
size: many; J: TRBJ2-2; D: -; V: TRBV4-1; CDR3: CASSQVDMGFITGELFF; DNA: TGCGCCAGCAGCCAAGTAGATATGGGGTTCATTACCGGGGAGCTGTTTTTT
size: many; J: TRBJ2-7; D: -; V: TRBV6-5; CDR3: CASSHTLSYEQYF; DNA: TGTGCCAGCAGTCACACCCTTTCCTACGAGCAGTACTTC
size: many; J: TRBJ1-5; D: -; V: TRBV7-9; CDR3: CASSQGLVDQPQHF; DNA: TGTGCCAGCAGCCAGGGGTTAGTGGATCAGCCCCAGCATTTT
size: many; J: TRBJ2-3; D: -; V: TRBV7-2; CDR3: CASSFPSAADTQYF; DNA: TGTGCCAGCAGCTTCCCCAGCGCGGCAGATACGCAGTATTTT
size: few; J: TRBJ2-7; D: -; V: TRBV2; CDR3: CASQGGYSYEQYF; DNA: TGTGCCAGCCAGGGGGGGTACTCCTACGAGCAGTACTTC
size: -; J: TRBJ2-3; D: -; V: TRBV5-1; CDR3: CASSLLTAPRDTQYF; DNA: TGCGCCAGCAGCTTGCTGACAGCCCCACGGGATACGCAGTATTTT
size: many; J: TRBJ1-5; D: -; V: TRBV6-2/TRBV6-3; CDR3: CASTKPADSNQPQHF; DNA: TGTGCCAGCACCAAACCTGCGGATAGCAATCAGCCCCAGCATTTT
size: many; J: TRBJ1-2; D: -; V: TRBV20-1; CDR3: CSASDNYGYTF; DNA: TGCAGTGCTTCGGACAATTATGGCTACACCTTC
size: -; J: TRBJ2-2; D: -; V: TRBV29-1; CDR3: CSVRRSETGELFF; DNA: TGCAGCGTCAGACGTTCAGAAACCGGGGAGCTGTTTTTT
size: many; J: TRBJ1-1; D: -; V: TRBV20-1; CDR3: CSARTPGMNTEAFF; DNA: TGCAGTGCCAGGACGCCTGGTATGAACACTGAAGCTTTCTTT
size: few; J: TRBJ2-7; D: TRBD2; V: TRBV14; CDR3: CASSQDFRQRGGYEQYF; DNA: TGTGCCAGCAGCCAAGACTTCCGCCAGCGGGGGGGCTACGAGCAGTACTTC
size: many; J: TRBJ2-7; D: -; V: TRBV30; CDR3: CAWTARSFSYEQYF; DNA: TGTGCCTGGACAGCCAGATCCTTCTCCTACGAGCAGTACTTC
size: many; J: TRBJ2-1; D: -; V: TRBV18; CDR3: CASSGAVPLNEQFF; DNA: TGTGCCAGCTCAGGGGCAGTCCCCCTCAATGAGCAGTTCTTC